Here is one TCR beta chain with its context. The source of the sample is a study of lymphopenia after photon versus proton radiotherapy. V gave up 1 base and J gave up 7 bases, with 15 bases separating them. The germline V gene encodes CDR1 SGHRS and CDR2 YFSETQ. The CDR3 extends over 16 amino acids. Data came from immunoSEQ multiplex PCR; TCRdb stores just in-frame clones and leaves some out. The sample has 8,000 or so clones, 85% to 90% seen once. The sequenced sample was peripheral blood, obtained from a patient treated with photon-based radiotherapy. The receptor was isolated from a man older than 75 with cholangiocarcinoma. The chain employs TRBV5-1 and TRBJ1-6; no clear D gene. The CDR3 sequence: CASSLRPRRLNSPLHF. The CDR3 DNA is TGCGCCAGCAGCTTGAGGCCACGCAGGCTGAATTCACCCCTCCACTTT.